Listed below are T cell receptor beta chains from one sample, sequenced in a study of neurological immune-mediated disorders. TCRdb passed the 5' RACE reads through MiXCR, listing each CDR3 protein once. The table has roughly 100,000 distinct CDR3 sequences, 3% to 4.5% seen once. The sample consisted of PBMCs. All receptors derive from a woman aged 50 to 60 with multiple sclerosis. The CDR3 runs from the conserved cysteine through the conserved F or W. A D gene is named only where the DNA matches it firmly. Size tells how often a clone was seen (once, few, many) or the class of an expanded clone, and some rows leave it out.

TRBD2	many	TRBV7-2	TRBJ2-3	CASSLRLGGGTDTQYF	TGTGCCAGCAGCTTACGACTTGGGGGGGGCACAGATACGCAGTATTTT
-	many	TRBV5-1	TRBJ1-5	CASSLEAGGNQPQHF	TGCGCCAGCAGCTTGGAGGCCGGAGGGAATCAGCCCCAGCATTTT
-	many	TRBV5-1	TRBJ2-6	CASSLTVGGSSGANVLTF	TGCGCCAGCAGCTTGACGGTTGGGGGTAGCTCTGGGGCCAACGTCCTGACTTTC
-	many	TRBV6-1	TRBJ2-6	CASSEGGGGANVLTF	TGTGCCAGCAGTGAAGGGGGTGGAGGGGCCAACGTCCTGACTTTC
-	many	TRBV9	TRBJ1-2	CASSVFVGTNYGYTF	TGTGCCAGCAGCGTTTTCGTGGGGACTAACTATGGCTACACCTTC
-	many	TRBV5-1	TRBJ2-5	CASRSSGETQYF	TGCGCCAGCAGATCCTCCGGGGAGACCCAGTACTTC
TRBD1	many	TRBV29-1	TRBJ1-2	CSVDLGGQGSYGYTF	TGCAGCGTTGATTTGGGCGGACAGGGATCCTATGGCTACACCTTC
TRBD1	many	TRBV7-6	TRBJ1-5	CASSTGGNQPQHF	TGTGCCAGCAGTACAGGGGGAAATCAGCCCCAGCATTTT
-	many	TRBV2	TRBJ2-1	CASRPELSSYNEQFF	TGTGCCAGCAGACCCGAACTTAGCTCCTACAATGAGCAGTTCTTC
TRBD2	many	TRBV2	TRBJ2-2	CASSDGRGGSGELFF	TGTGCCAGCAGTGACGGTCGGGGGGGCTCCGGGGAGCTGTTTTTT
TRBD1	once	TRBV20-1	TRBJ1-2	CSARSGQAFPNYGYTF	TGCAGTGCTAGATCGGGACAGGCTTTCCCAAACTATGGCTACACCTTC
-	-	TRBV4-1	TRBJ2-1	CASSQDSSHARGEQFF	TGCGCCAGCAGCCAAGATAGTTCCCACGCAAGGGGTGAGCAGTTCTTC
-	many	TRBV20-1	TRBJ2-1	CSARDADNEQFF	TGCAGTGCTAGAGATGCGGACAATGAGCAGTTCTTC
-	many	TRBV6-5	TRBJ1-1	CASSYSEGFMNTEAFF	TGTGCCAGCAGTTACTCGGAAGGGTTCATGAACACTGAAGCTTTCTTT
-	many	TRBV5-6	TRBJ1-2	CASSLMQGISLTGYTF	TGTGCCAGCAGCTTGATGCAGGGGATTTCCCTAACGGGCTACACCTTC
TRBD1	many	TRBV6-2/TRBV6-3	TRBJ2-7	CASTTRGTASYEQYF	TGTGCCAGCACCACACGTGGGACAGCATCCTACGAGCAGTACTTC
-	many	TRBV12-3/TRBV12-4	TRBJ1-2	CASSLRAGGRGYGYTF	TGTGCCAGCAGTTTAAGGGCGGGGGGCAGGGGCTATGGCTACACCTTC
TRBD2	many	TRBV27	TRBJ2-1	CASSLPGGRYNEQFF	TGTGCCAGCAGTTTGCCGGGGGGGCGTTACAATGAGCAGTTCTTC
-	many	TRBV7-6	TRBJ1-6	CASSSRGANNSPLHF	TGTGCCAGCAGCTCGCGGGGGGCAAATAATTCACCCCTCCACTTT
-	many	TRBV7-2	TRBJ2-7	CASSFGLLNSYEQYF	TGTGCCAGCAGCTTTGGACTATTAAACTCCTACGAGCAGTACTTC
TRBD1	many	TRBV15	TRBJ2-7	CATSRRGQGHSSYEQYF	TGTGCCACCAGCAGGCGGGGACAGGGTCATTCCTCCTACGAGCAGTACTTC
-	few	TRBV6-2/TRBV6-3	TRBJ2-5	CASQSVRGQETQYF	TGTGCCAGCCAGTCTGTCAGGGGTCAAGAGACCCAGTACTTC
TRBD1	many	TRBV5-1	TRBJ2-7	CASSPRGQASTYEQYF	TGCGCCAGCAGCCCCCGGGGACAGGCTTCGACCTACGAGCAGTACTTC
-	many	TRBV20-1	TRBJ1-4	CSASKAFGNEKLFF	TGCAGTGCTTCAAAGGCCTTCGGGAATGAAAAACTGTTTTTT
TRBD1	many	TRBV12-3/TRBV12-4	TRBJ2-7	CASSFRGQGVYEQYF	TGTGCCAGCAGTTTTAGGGGACAGGGGGTTTACGAGCAGTACTTC
TRBD1	many	TRBV6-5	TRBJ2-7	CASSTGQGSYEQYF	TGTGCCAGCAGTACGGGACAGGGCTCCTACGAGCAGTACTTC
TRBD1	many	TRBV7-3	TRBJ1-1	CASSARQGAEEAFF	TGTGCCAGCAGCGCCAGACAGGGGGCTGAAGAAGCTTTCTTT
TRBD1	many	TRBV15	TRBJ2-7	CATSTGQGSYEQYF	TGTGCCACCAGCACCGGACAGGGATCCTACGAGCAGTACTTC
TRBD1	many	TRBV3-1	TRBJ1-4	CASSPPPGTGIEKLFF	TGTGCCAGCAGCCCCCCCCCGGGGACAGGGATTGAAAAACTGTTTTTT
-	many	TRBV10-2	TRBJ1-6	CASNSGVGISPLHF	TGCGCCAGCAATTCGGGTGTGGGTATTTCACCCCTCCACTTT
-	many	TRBV20-1	TRBJ1-2	CSARDRIRGPGYTF	TGCAGTGCTAGGGACCGTATCAGGGGACCTGGCTACACCTTC
-	many	TRBV4-3	TRBJ1-2	CASSQDGGGAYGYTF	TGCGCCAGCAGCCAAGATGGTGGCGGGGCTTATGGCTACACCTTC
TRBD1	many	TRBV10-3	TRBJ2-5	CAISGRDRGRGETQYF	TGTGCCATCAGTGGCCGGGACAGGGGGCGCGGAGAGACCCAGTACTTC
-	many	TRBV9	TRBJ1-2	CASSGLVGAGYTF	TGTGCCAGCAGCGGACTAGTGGGGGCTGGCTACACCTTC